The T cell receptor beta chain under discussion was sequenced for a study of blood T cell repertoires in COVID-19. Turning to the study itself: The samples span acute and convalescent COVID-19 from the United States, Italy and Spain. The analysed material was cDNA or gDNA that came from T cells, B-cell-depleted T cells, or PBMCs.

Repertoires were generated with immunoSEQ multiplex PCR, while TCRdb's copy carries only in-frame clones and drops some. This sample has about 22,000 clones, with about 90% found just once. V gave up 5 bases and J gave up 8 bases, with 13 bases separating them. The CDR3 has 13 amino acids. The sequence came from a woman in her 70s with active COVID-19. Source material: peripheral blood. The gene calls are TRBV12-3 or TRBV12-4 and TRBJ2-1, with D possibly TRBD1 on 6 matching bases. This chain's CDR3 is CASSLDRKDEQFF. The CDR3 DNA reads TGTGCCAGCAGTCTGGACAGAAAAGATGAGCAGTTCTTC.